The rows below give T cell receptor beta chains drawn from one sample of a study of radiotherapy plus CTLA-4 blockade in lung cancer. Only in-frame clones appear in the TCRdb table, and some are missing; sequencing was by immunoSEQ multiplex PCR. The sample includes about 110,000 clones, roughly 86% seen only once; the top ten take 2.5% to 3.5%. The sequences come from peripheral blood, collected from a patient treated with radiotherapy plus ipilimumab. The receptors were gathered from a human donor with non-small cell lung cancer that progressed on radiotherapy plus ipilimumab. Some clones in this sample may be carry-over from other donors' samples. The CDR3 runs from the conserved cysteine through the conserved F or W. The D gene is left open where the match is weak. The size entry is marked missing in some rows and otherwise reads once, few, many or a size class.

TRBV5-6	TRBJ1-3	medium-sized	NA	TGTGCCAGCAGCTTGCCGGCCGACAGCTCTGGAAACACCATATATTTT	CASSLPADSSGNTIYF
TRBV6-4	TRBJ1-1	NA	NA	TGTGCCAGCAGTGAAGCGGTTGGCACTGAAGCTTTCTTT	CASSEAVGTEAFF
TRBV11-3	TRBJ2-3	NA	TRBD2	TGTGCCAGCAGCTTGGGATACCTAGCGGGTCCAGAGACAGATACGCAGTATTTT	CASSLGYLAGPETDTQYF
TRBV4-3	TRBJ1-4	NA	NA	TGCGCCAGCAGTCCCTCCGACAGGAATAATGAAAAACTGTTTTTT	CASSPSDRNNEKLFF
TRBV7-2	TRBJ2-7	NA	NA	TGTGCCAGCAGCCCCCCCCAGGGGAGCTCCTACGAGCAGTACTTC	CASSPPQGSSYEQYF
TRBV19	TRBJ1-2	once	NA	TGTGCCACTTATAAAGGAGAGAATGGCTACACCTTC	CATYKGENGYTF
TRBV6-1	TRBJ1-4	NA	NA	TGTGCCAGCAGTTCCCTCGACAGATTGGGACTGTTTTTT	CASSSLDRLGLFF
TRBV28	TRBJ2-7	NA	TRBD1	TGTGCCAGCAGTTTATGGGGACAGGGAAGGGCGGTGGAGCAGTACTTC	CASSLWGQGRAVEQYF
TRBV10-3	TRBJ1-6	NA	NA	TGTGCCATCAGTGATTACGTGGGTTCACCCCTCCACTTT	CAISDYVGSPLHF
TRBV7-9	TRBJ2-3	NA	TRBD1	TGTGCCAGCAGCTCTCCGGGACAGCGATTTCCCTCTAGCACAGATACGCAGTATTTT	CASSSPGQRFPSSTDTQYF
TRBV28	TRBJ1-4	NA	TRBD1	TGTGCCAGCAGCCCTAGACAGGGCGCTGCAACTAATGAAAAACTGTTTTTT	CASSPRQGAATNEKLFF
TRBV27	TRBJ1-1	NA	NA	TGTGCCAGCAGTTTATACGACAGTACTGAAGCTTTCTTT	CASSLYDSTEAFF
TRBV10-2	TRBJ1-5	NA	NA	TGCGCCAGCATGGGTCTGACCCAGCATTTT	CASMGLTQHF
TRBV6-1	TRBJ2-7	NA	NA	TGTGCCAGCAGTGTATCTTTTTACTCCTACGAGCAGTACTTC	CASSVSFYSYEQYF
TRBV5-6	TRBJ1-1	NA	NA	TGTGCCAGCAGCTTTGGATTAAGGGGGGCTGATGAAGCTTTCTTT	CASSFGLRGADEAFF
TRBV9	TRBJ1-3	NA	TRBD1	TGTGCCAGCAGCGTAGCCCCGGGACAGGGGGCCTCTGGAAACACCATATATTTT	CASSVAPGQGASGNTIYF
TRBV18	TRBJ1-6	NA	TRBD1	TGTGCCAGCTCGCGATCGGGACAGGTAGATAATTCACCCCTCCACTTT	CASSRSGQVDNSPLHF
TRBV7-3	TRBJ2-3	NA	TRBD2	TGTGCCAGCAGCTTAACCCCTCTAGTTGGCGGGGGGAGCACAGATACGCAGTATTTT	CASSLTPLVGGGSTDTQYF
TRBV6-6	TRBJ2-2	few	NA	TGTGCCAGCAGTATCCTAGCCCACACCGGGGAGCTGTTTTTT	CASSILAHTGELFF
TRBV19	TRBJ1-2	NA	NA	TGTGCCAGTTCCCGGACCGCGTCCTTTAACTATGGCTACACCTTC	CASSRTASFNYGYTF
TRBV5-1	TRBJ1-2	NA	NA	TGCGCCAGCAGCCCGAATACCTATGGCTACACCTTC	CASSPNTYGYTF
TRBV7-2	TRBJ2-5	NA	TRBD2	TGTGCCAGCACCCCCCGGACTAGCGGGGTGGAGACCCAGTACTTC	CASTPRTSGVETQYF
TRBV27	TRBJ1-5	NA	TRBD1	TGTGCCAGCAGTCCGACAGGGGCCAATCAGCCCCAGCATTTT	CASSPTGANQPQHF
TRBV5-1	TRBJ2-2	NA	NA	TGCGCCAGCAGCGACCCACAGGGCGGGGACGGGGAGCTGTTTTTT	CASSDPQGGDGELFF
TRBV11-2	TRBJ1-2	NA	NA	TGTGCCAGCAGCTTCCCTTCCGGGGGGGGGTTAGCTAACTATGGCTACACCTTC	CASSFPSGGGLANYGYTF
TRBV5-1	TRBJ2-5	many	TRBD2	TGCGCCAGCAGCTTGCAGGGACTAGCGGGGGAACAGACCCAGTACTTC	CASSLQGLAGEQTQYF
TRBV9	TRBJ2-4	NA	TRBD1	TGTGCCAGCAGCGCCTCCGGGACAGGGGGCTTGGGCATTCAGTACTTC	CASSASGTGGLGIQYF
TRBV28	TRBJ1-2	NA	NA	TGTGCCAGCAGTTCGACTACCCGACCTGGAAAGGGGGTCATTTATGGCTACACCTTC	CASSSTTRPGKGVIYGYTF
TRBV28	TRBJ2-7	NA	TRBD1	TGTGCCATCTCAGGGGGTACCTACGAGCAGTACTTC	CAISGGTYEQYF
TRBV18	TRBJ1-5	NA	NA	TGTGCCAGCTCACAAGCAGCAGGGTCGGATCAGCCCCAGCATTTT	CASSQAAGSDQPQHF
TRBV4-3	TRBJ1-1	few	NA	TGCGCCAGCAGCCAAGGCGTACAGCAGAACACTGAAGCTTTCTTT	CASSQGVQQNTEAFF
TRBV6-5	TRBJ2-3	NA	TRBD1	TGTGCCAGCGGTTGGGGACAGGAGACAGATACGCAGTATTTT	CASGWGQETDTQYF
TRBV7-2	TRBJ1-6	NA	NA	TGTGCCAGCAGCTTAGGTGTAGTTTCGGCTTCACCCCTCCACTTT	CASSLGVVSASPLHF
TRBV9	TRBJ1-3	NA	NA	TGTGCCAGCAGCGTAGGAGCAGGGCCTGGAAACACCATATATTTT	CASSVGAGPGNTIYF
TRBV4-2	TRBJ2-1	NA	TRBD1	TGTGCCAGCAGCCAAGCGGGACAGGGAGTTGGCAATGAGCAGTTCTTC	CASSQAGQGVGNEQFF
TRBV7-9	TRBJ1-2	NA	NA	TGTGCCAGCAGCCGGGGGGGCTCTTACTATGGCTACACCTTC	CASSRGGSYYGYTF
TRBV18	TRBJ2-5	NA	TRBD2	TGTGCCAGCTCCCGAAGCGGGGGAGGACAAGAGACCCAGTACTTC	CASSRSGGGQETQYF
TRBV5-1	TRBJ1-3	NA	NA	TGCGCCAGCAGCCTGGGATTTGTAGGAAACACCATATATTTT	CASSLGFVGNTIYF
TRBV5-1	TRBJ2-4	NA	TRBD1	TGCGCCAGCAGCTTGGGTGGGACAGGGGCGCAAAACATTCAGTACTTC	CASSLGGTGAQNIQYF
TRBV7-9	TRBJ1-3	NA	NA	TGTGCCAGCAGCTTAAACCCCTCGTGGGAAAACACCATATATTTT	CASSLNPSWENTIYF
TRBV5-1	TRBJ2-7	NA	NA	TGCGCCAGCAGCTTAGGTGGGGGGGCCTTCGAGCAGTACTTC	CASSLGGGAFEQYF
TRBV5-6	TRBJ1-2	NA	TRBD1	TGTGCCAGCAGCTCCTACAGGGGGACCTATGGCTACACCTTC	CASSSYRGTYGYTF
TRBV11-3	TRBJ2-3	NA	TRBD1	TGTGCCAGCGGCACAGGGGTCGGAGCAACAGATACGCAGTATTTT	CASGTGVGATDTQYF
TRBV30	TRBJ2-3	NA	NA	TGTGCCTGGAGCCTAGGAGGGACAGATACGCAGTATTTT	CAWSLGGTDTQYF
TRBV18	TRBJ2-7	NA	TRBD1	TGTGCCAGCTCACTAATGACAGGGGATAACTCCTACGAGCAGTACTTC	CASSLMTGDNSYEQYF
TRBV29-1	TRBJ2-1	few	NA	TGCAGCGTTGAGCATAGGGCCTACAATGAGCAGTTCTTC	CSVEHRAYNEQFF
TRBV4-3	TRBJ2-1	NA	NA	TGCGCCAGCAGCCGAGGACCGCGGGATGAGCAGTTCTTC	CASSRGPRDEQFF